One sample yielded the 8 T cell receptor beta chains listed below, sequenced in a study of T cell responses to AZD1222 COVID-19 vaccine. Only in-frame clones appear in the TCRdb table, and some are missing; sequencing was by immunoSEQ multiplex PCR. In the table there are about 180,000 clones, 92% of which are singletons. Sequences were derived from peripheral blood, sampled 28 days after the second AZD1222 dose. The receptors originated from an adult who received the AZD1222 COVID-19 vaccine.

V and J are TRBV11-2 and TRBJ2-5; D gene ambiguous. The CDR3 covers 13 residues. Deletions cut 1 base from V and 7 bases from J, with 10 bases between. CDR1 SGHAT and CDR2 FQNNGV come from the germline V gene. The CDR3 protein is CASSLGLSGTQYF. CDR3 coding DNA: TGTGCCAGCAGCTTAGGATTGTCAGGGACCCAGTACTTC. The variable domain in full, with the rest retrieved from reference TRBV11-2 and TRBJ2-5, is EAGVAQSPRYKIIEKRQSVAFWCNPISGHATLYWYQQILGQGPKLLIQFQNNGVVDDSQLPKDRFSAERLKGVDSTLKIQPAKLEDSAVYLCASSLGLSGTQYFGPGTRLLVL.

The chain carries TRBV11-2 and TRBJ1-2; D might be TRBD1 (5 bases). V was pared by 1 base and J by 3 bases, with 12 bases between. In germline, CDR1 is SGHAT, CDR2 FQNNGV. The CDR3 covers 15 residues. CDR3 loop: CASSLAGRDYYGYTF. The DNA of the CDR3 is TGTGCCAGCAGCTTAGCGGGCAGGGATTACTATGGCTACACCTTC.

The V gene is TRBV18, the J gene TRBJ2-2; 7 bases line up with TRBD1. This CDR3 contains 15 residues. The germline V gene has CDR1 KGHSH and CDR2 LQKENI. The trim removed 1 base at V and 4 bases at J, leaving 3 bases unmatched. CDR3 amino acids: CASSPRDSATGELFF. The CDR3 bases are TGTGCCAGCTCACCACGGGACAGCGCCACCGGGGAGCTGTTTTTT.

This clone has a single count. J is TRBJ2-3 and V is TRBV7-3, with D perhaps being TRBD1 or TRBD2 (7 bases each). This CDR3 region has 17 residues. Germline CDR1 reads SGHTA; CDR2 reads FQGTGA. Trimming took 5 bases from V and 4 from J, leaving 22 bases between them. This CDR3 is CASSQSPGRGGSDTQYF. CDR3 bases: TGTGCCAGCAGCCAGAGTCCCGGCAGGGGGGGTTCAGATACGCAGTATTTT.

Regarding this clone: Other DNA sequences in this sample translate to the same CDR3. The chain is built from TRBV18 and TRBJ1-3; tentative D call: TRBD1 (5 bases). This CDR3 comprises 15 residues. The germline V gene encodes CDR1 KGHSH and CDR2 LQKENI. V lost 4 bases to trimming and J lost 0 bases, with 10 bases between them. CDR3 sequence: CASSRDRDSGNTIYF. The CDR3 DNA follows: TGTGCCAGCTCACGAGACAGAGACTCTGGAAACACCATATATTTT.

The genes are TRBV27 and TRBJ1-1; tentatively, D is TRBD1 (6 bases). Per the germline V gene, CDR1 is MNHEY and CDR2 is SMNVEV (reference sequence). The CDR3 length is 15 residues. V lost 5 bases, J lost 1 base, and 14 bases lay in between. CDR3 amino acids: CASSGRGGRNTEAFF. The CDR3 coding sequence is TGTGCCAGCAGTGGTCGTGGGGGGCGGAACACTGAAGCTTTCTTT.

The chain employs TRBV12-3 or TRBV12-4 and TRBJ1-2; D gene unclear. The CDR3 spans 11 residues. The V and J ends lost 8 bases and 6 bases respectively, with 10 bases between them. The chain's CDR3 is CASRAMNGYTF. The CDR3 DNA reads TGTGCCAGCCGTGCCATGAATGGCTACACCTTC.

The chain combines TRBV6-4 with TRBJ2-2; a weak D match, TRBD2 (6 bases). Trimming took off 6 bases at V and 3 bases at J, with 17 bases between the two ends. This CDR3 region has 16 residues. CDR1 MRHNA and CDR2 SNTAGT come from the germline V gene. The CDR3 DNA sequence: TGTGCCAGCAGCGGAGGGTCTAGCCTGGACACCGGGGAGCTGTTTTTT. It yields the protein CASSGGSSLDTGELFF.